This section outlines one T cell receptor beta chain sequence together with its context. What it binds is not known. The sample originates from a study of human CD8 memory T cell subsets. Study-level results: Diversity in stem-like memory and precursor exhausted T cells was similarly high, unlike effector memory cells.

Libraries for TCR beta were constructed using UMI-labeled 5' RACE. In the source study's methods: Every library of TCR beta sequences contained functional CDR3 beta clonotypes numbering between roughly 2,600 and 20,000. Reprocessing the 5' RACE reads, TCRdb reports a single entry for every CDR3 protein and omits DNA. TCRdb, not the authors, supplied the V and J calls. The sample yields about 3,700 distinct CDR3 sequences, of which the top ten take up about a fifth. Duplicate vials holding approximately 150,000 sorted CD8+ T cells per subset yielded the RNA. Germline CDR1 and CDR2: PRHDT and FYEKMQ (reference sequence). This CDR3 comprises 15 residues.

The chain is built from TRBV13 and TRBJ1-3; TCRdb reports TRBD1, a call that lacks DNA to check it against. The origin of this receptor is a human donor in good health. Sample: CD8+ T cells from PBMCs. CDR3 amino acids: CASSFSGETGNTIYF.